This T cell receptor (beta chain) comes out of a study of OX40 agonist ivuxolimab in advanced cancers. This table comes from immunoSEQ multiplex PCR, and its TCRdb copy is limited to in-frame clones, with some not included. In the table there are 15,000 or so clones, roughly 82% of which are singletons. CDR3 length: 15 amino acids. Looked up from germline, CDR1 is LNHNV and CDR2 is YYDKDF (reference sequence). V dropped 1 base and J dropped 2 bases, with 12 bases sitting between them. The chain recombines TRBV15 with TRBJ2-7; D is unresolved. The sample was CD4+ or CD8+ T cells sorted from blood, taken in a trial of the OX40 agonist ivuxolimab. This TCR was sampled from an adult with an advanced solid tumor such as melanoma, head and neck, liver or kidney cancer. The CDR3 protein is CATSRGGSPTYEQYF. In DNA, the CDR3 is TGTGCCACCAGCAGAGGAGGCAGTCCAACCTACGAGCAGTACTTC.